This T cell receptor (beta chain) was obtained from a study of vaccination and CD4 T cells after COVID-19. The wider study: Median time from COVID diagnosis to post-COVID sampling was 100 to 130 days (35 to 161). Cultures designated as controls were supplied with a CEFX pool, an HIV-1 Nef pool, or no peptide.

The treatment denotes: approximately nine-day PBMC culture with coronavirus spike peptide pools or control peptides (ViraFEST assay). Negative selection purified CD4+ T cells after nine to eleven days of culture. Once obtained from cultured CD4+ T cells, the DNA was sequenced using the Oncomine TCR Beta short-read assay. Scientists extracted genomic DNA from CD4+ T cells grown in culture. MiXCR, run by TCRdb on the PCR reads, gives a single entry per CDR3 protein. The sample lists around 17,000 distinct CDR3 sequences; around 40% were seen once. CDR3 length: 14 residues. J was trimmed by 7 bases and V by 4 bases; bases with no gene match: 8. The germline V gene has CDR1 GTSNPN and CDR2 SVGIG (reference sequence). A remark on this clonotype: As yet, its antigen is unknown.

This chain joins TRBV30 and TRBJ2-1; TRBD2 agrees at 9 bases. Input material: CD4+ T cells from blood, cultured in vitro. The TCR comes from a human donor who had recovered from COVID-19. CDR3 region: CAWKGLAGYNEQFF. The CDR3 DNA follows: TGTGCCTGGAAGGGGCTAGCGGGATATAATGAGCAGTTCTTC.